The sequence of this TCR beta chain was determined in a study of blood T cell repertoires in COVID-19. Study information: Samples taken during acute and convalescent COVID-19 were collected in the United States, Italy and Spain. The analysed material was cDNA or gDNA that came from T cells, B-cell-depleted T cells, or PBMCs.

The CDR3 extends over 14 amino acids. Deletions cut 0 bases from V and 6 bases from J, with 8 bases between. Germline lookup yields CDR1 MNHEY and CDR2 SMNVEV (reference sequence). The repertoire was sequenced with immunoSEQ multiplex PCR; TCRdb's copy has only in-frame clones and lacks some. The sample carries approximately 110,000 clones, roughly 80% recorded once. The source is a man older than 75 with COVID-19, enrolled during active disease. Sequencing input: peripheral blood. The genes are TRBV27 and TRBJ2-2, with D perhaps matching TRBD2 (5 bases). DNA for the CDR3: TGTGCCAGCAGTTTATCAACCGGGGCCGGGGAGCTGTTTTTT. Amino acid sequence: CASSLSTGAGELFF.